This T cell receptor beta chain was captured by sequencing in a study of OX40 agonist ivuxolimab in advanced cancers. Patients with a history of autoimmune disease or on systemic immunosuppression were excluded. V was shortened by 5 bases and J by 3 bases, with 10 bases between the two germline ends. Germline V gives CDR1 LGHNA, CDR2 YSLEER. This CDR3 spans 13 amino acids. Findings and limits, study-wide: At 0.1 to 3.0 mg/kg and by week 6, CD4+ and CD8+ T cells in the blood had expanded clonally.

Concerning this clone: The target antigen is unknown.

Data came from immunoSEQ multiplex PCR; TCRdb stores just in-frame clones and leaves some out. In the table there are 20,000 or so clones, around 80% of which are singletons. The sequencing used CD4+ or CD8+ T cells sorted from blood, collected in a trial of the OX40 agonist ivuxolimab. The rearrangement uses TRBV4-3 and TRBJ1-1; unclear D gene. This receptor was obtained from an adult with an advanced solid tumor such as melanoma, head and neck, liver or kidney cancer. The DNA for the CDR3 is TGCGCCAGCAGCGAGGTAGGGTACACTGAAGCTTTCTTT. The encoded protein is CASSEVGYTEAFF.